This T cell receptor beta chain came from a study of immune evolution from preneoplasia to lung adenocarcinoma. Study-wide results and limits: KRAS-mutant nodules had the highest T cell clonality.

A word on this clone: As yet, its antigen is unknown.

The data were produced by immunoSEQ multiplex PCR, yet TCRdb's version contains in-frame clones alone and is incomplete. The table lists roughly 7,000 clones, around 75% of them singletons. Germline V gene sequence: CDR1 LNHNV, CDR2 YYDKDF (reference sequence). The CDR3 covers 13 residues. Trimming took 0 bases from V and 0 from J, leaving 2 bases between them. The V and J genes are TRBV15 and TRBJ1-1; D is ambiguous. The source material was FFPE invasive lung adenocarcinoma tissue. The sequence was collected from a person aged 55 to 75 with lung adenocarcinoma. Here the CDR3 reads CATSRDMNTEAFF. In DNA, the CDR3 is TGTGCCACCAGCAGAGACATGAACACTGAAGCTTTCTTT.